This T cell receptor (beta chain) stems from a study of blood T cell repertoires in COVID-19. On the study more broadly: Samples taken during acute and convalescent COVID-19 were collected in the United States, Italy and Spain. T cells, B-cell-depleted T cells, or PBMCs provided the cDNA or gDNA that served as material.

Germline V gene lookup returns CDR1 SGDLS and CDR2 YYNGEE. V shed 0 bases and J shed 8 bases, with 12 bases lying between them. The CDR3 runs 14 residues. Using immunoSEQ multiplex PCR, the repertoire was profiled, and TCRdb retains in-frame clones only, with some absent. The data show 200,000 to 300,000 clones, about 88% seen once. Sequenced material: peripheral blood. The clonotype was recovered from a man in his 60s who had recovered from COVID-19. The J gene is TRBJ1-5, the V gene TRBV9; weak D call: TRBD1 (5 bases). CDR3 DNA sequence: TGTGCCAGCAGCGTAGGGGCAGGGCTTAAGCCCCAGCATTTT. Its protein is CASSVGAGLKPQHF.